The present T cell receptor beta chain was sequenced within a study of T cell responses to AZD1222 COVID-19 vaccine. TCRdb keeps only in-frame clones here, not all; method: immunoSEQ multiplex PCR. This table has 150,000 to 200,000 clones, 92% appearing once. CDR1 is MNHEY, CDR2 SVGEGT, per germline. The V end lost 6 bases, the J end lost 6 bases, and 8 bases lay between the germline ends. The CDR3 runs 11 residues. The chain combines TRBV6-2 or TRBV6-3 with TRBJ1-1; no firm D call. The sequenced sample was peripheral blood, obtained on day 0 of AZD1222 vaccination. This sequence was found in an adult in good health. This CDR3 reads CASSLGSEAFF. The CDR3 DNA follows: TGTGCCAGCAGCCTAGGTTCTGAAGCTTTCTTT.